This T cell receptor beta chain was found in a study of CD8 T cells in Susac syndrome. Germline CDR1 and CDR2: DFQATT and SNEGSKA (reference sequence). V shed 1 base and J 4 bases; nucleotides not matched to a gene: 6. CDR3 size: 14 residues. Random hexamers primed reverse transcription of about 0.5 to 1 ug RNA. TCRdb fed the immunoSEQ multiplex PCR reads into MiXCR, producing one record per CDR3 protein. The sample shows around 200,000 distinct CDR3 sequences, almost 96% of them seen only once. The gene calls are TRBV20-1 and TRBJ2-5, with 7 bases that match TRBD1. The material sequenced was CD4+ T cells from PBMCs. The clonotype was recovered from a human donor with multiple sclerosis. The CDR3: CSARVAGTAETQYF. CDR3 DNA sequence: TGCAGTGCTAGAGTAGCAGGGACAGCAGAGACCCAGTACTTC.